A single sample is the source of the 17 T cell receptor beta chains below, sequenced in a study of human T cells and chemical hapten exposure. TCRdb passed the RACE reads through MiXCR, listing each CDR3 protein once. The table has about 190,000 distinct CDR3 sequences, 20% to 25% seen once; the top ten hold roughly 2.3%. As to time point: patch test 3, about 24 weeks after DPC sensitization. The treatment: therapeutic diphenylcyclopropenone sensitization with weekly scalp DPC. This specimen consisted of whole blood, obtained in connection with sensitization to the hapten diphenylcyclopropenone (DPC). The origin of the receptors is a middle-aged woman with alopecia areata. Some clones in this sample may be carry-over from other donors' samples.

The gene calls are TRBV20-1 and TRBJ2-5; TRBD1 agrees at 8 bases. With V trimmed by 5 bases and J by 1 base, 12 bases remained unmatched. The CDR3 is 16 amino acids. Germline assignment: CDR1 DFQATT and CDR2 SNEGSKA (reference sequence). As DNA, the CDR3 is TGCAGTGCTTCACATCTAGGTGGACAGGGCCAAGAGACCCAGTACTTC. This encodes CSASHLGGQGQETQYF.

This clonotype has just a few counts. The V call is TRBV10-3, the J call TRBJ2-3, with 12 bases lining up with TRBD2. CDR1 and CDR2 (germline): ENHRY, SYGVKD. The CDR3 has 15 amino acids. V lost 4 bases, J lost 5 bases, and 4 bases stayed unmatched. CDR3 in DNA: TGTGCCATCAGTGGGACTAGCGGGGCGGTAGATACGCAGTATTTT. Protein: CAISGTSGAVDTQYF.

J is TRBJ2-2 and V is TRBV11-2; D gene unclear. From germline, CDR1 is SGHAT and CDR2 FQNNGV. The CDR3 length is 14 residues. V was cut by 3 bases and J by 6 bases, with 11 bases left in between. The CDR3 region is CASSFSSVPGELFF. The CDR3 DNA reads as TGTGCCAGCAGCTTCTCCTCTGTTCCCGGGGAGCTGTTTTTT.

This chain connects TRBV6-9 to TRBJ2-7, with D possibly TRBD2 on 6 matching bases. The CDR3 has 11 residues. Looked up from germline, CDR1 is MNHGY and CDR2 is SVAAGI. CDR3 DNA: TGTGGGGAAGGGACTGTCGGGGAGCAGTACTTC. Translated, it gives CGEGTVGEQYF.

This rearrangement joins TRBV28 to TRBJ2-5; the match to TRBD1 covers 12 bases. The CDR3 is made up of 15 amino acids. J gave up 5 bases and V 5 bases, and 6 bases lay outside the gene matches. From germline, CDR1 is MDHEN and CDR2 SYDVKM. Here the CDR3 reads CASSAGTGGFETQYF. CDR3 in DNA: TGTGCCAGCAGTGCCGGGACAGGGGGCTTCGAGACCCAGTACTTC.

This clonotype was seen a handful of times. The V call is TRBV12-3 or TRBV12-4, the J call TRBJ2-7; TRBD1 might be the D (7 bases). The length of the CDR3 is 13 residues. Trimming stripped 3 bases from V and 6 bases from J, with 12 bases between. Here the CDR3 reads CASSFQGGGEQYF. In DNA form, the CDR3 reads TGTGCCAGCAGTTTCCAGGGGGGAGGCGAGCAGTACTTC.

This rearrangement joins TRBV6-6 to TRBJ2-1; D is ambiguous. The CDR3 runs 15 residues. CDR1 is MNHNY and CDR2 is SVGAGI in the germline V gene (reference sequence). Trimming pared 7 bases from V and 3 bases from J, leaving 16 bases between. CDR3 sequence: CASNGQPVDYNEQFF. The DNA for the CDR3 is TGTGCCAGCAACGGGCAGCCCGTGGACTACAATGAGCAGTTCTTC.

This clonotype was seen a few times. This chain uses TRBV28 with TRBJ1-2; D gene ambiguous. CDR1 MDHEN and CDR2 SYDVKM come from the germline V gene. V dropped 2 bases and J dropped 4 bases, with 14 bases sitting between them. This CDR3 is built from 15 residues. The CDR3 loop reads CASSLTVSGPYGYTF. In DNA form, the CDR3 reads TGTGCCAGCAGTTTAACGGTGAGCGGACCCTATGGCTACACCTTC.

This clonotype has just a few counts. This may stem from a read error, because a much larger clone lies one nucleotide away. The genes are TRBV20-1 and TRBJ1-5; 10 nucleotides line up with TRBD1. The DNA end lines up better with TRBJ2-3; the J call may be wrong. CDR3 length: 15 residues. Germline CDR1 is DFQATT and CDR2 is SNEGSKA (reference sequence). CDR3 in amino acids: CSAGTGESRNQPQYF. For the CDR3, the DNA is TGCAGTGCAGGGACAGGGGAGTCACGAAATCAGCCCCAGTATTTT.

This clonotype was seen a few times. V and J are TRBV6-5 and TRBJ1-1; D is possibly TRBD1 (6 bases). The ends were cut back, 3 bases at V and 4 bases at J, with 12 bases in the middle. The CDR3 is 14 residues long. Germline V gene sequence: CDR1 MNHEY, CDR2 SVGAGI. The CDR3, as DNA: TGTGCCAGCAGTTATAACAGGGTAGGCACTGAAGCTTTCTTT. It codes for CASSYNRVGTEAFF.

This clonotype was counted a few times. The gene calls are TRBV15 and TRBJ1-5; D unresolved. Trimming removed 3 bases at V and 6 bases at J, with 15 bases between. CDR3 size: 15 residues. The V gene's germline CDR1 is LNHNV and CDR2 YYDKDF (reference sequence). CDR3 region: CATSRDSKRGQPQHF. The CDR3 nucleotides are TGTGCCACCAGCAGGGACTCTAAACGGGGTCAGCCCCAGCATTTT. The full variable domain, in which reference TRBV15 and TRBJ1-5 provide the parts outside the CDR3, is DAMVIQNPRYQVTQFGKPVTLSCSQTLNHNVMYWYQQKSSQAPKLLFHYYDKDFNNEADTPDNFQSRRPNTSFCFLDIRSPGLGDTAMYLCATSRDSKRGQPQHFGDGTRLSIL.

This clonotype was recorded at least ten times. V usage is TRBV4-3 and J usage is TRBJ1-1, with TRBD1 as a possible D gene (5 bases). Per germline, CDR1 LGHNA and CDR2 YSLEER. Trimming took 1 base from V and 1 from J, leaving 10 bases between them. There are 15 residues in the CDR3. CDR3 protein: CASSQGVGGNTEAFF. For the CDR3, the DNA is TGCGCCAGCAGCCAAGGAGTTGGGGGGAACACTGAAGCTTTCTTT.

There are a few counts of this clonotype. The chain recombines TRBV27 with TRBJ2-6; D not certain. The length of the CDR3 is 14 residues. Trimming cost V 5 bases and J 4 bases, with 9 bases left between them. The V gene's germline CDR1 is MNHEY and CDR2 SMNVEV (reference sequence). The chain's CDR3 is CASSLPRGANVLTF. DNA for the CDR3: TGTGCCAGCAGTCTCCCCCGGGGGGCCAACGTCCTGACTTTC.

This clonotype was detected only a few times. The chain couples TRBV27 to TRBJ2-1; possibly TRBD1 for D (5 bases). With 4 bases removed from V and 4 bases from J, the gap between germline ends came to 14 bases. Germline CDR1 MNHEY, CDR2 SMNVEV (reference sequence). The CDR3 totals 15 residues. CDR3 sequence reads: CASSSLTAGYNEQFF. The CDR3 DNA is TGTGCCAGCAGTTCCCTGACGGCAGGGTACAATGAGCAGTTCTTC.

The V gene is TRBV20-1, the J gene TRBJ2-7, with D perhaps matching TRBD2 (5 bases). The V gene's germline CDR1 is DFQATT and CDR2 SNEGSKA (reference sequence). This CDR3 comprises 14 residues. V was trimmed by 1 base and J by 3 bases, leaving 13 bases between them. The CDR3 region is CSARARRANYEQYF. CDR3 in DNA: TGCAGTGCTAGAGCTCGGCGGGCTAACTACGAGCAGTACTTC.

This clonotype turned up a few times. The V gene is TRBV7-2, the J gene TRBJ1-4; tentative D call: TRBD1 (5 bases). V dropped 1 base and J dropped 8 bases, with 11 bases sitting between them. Germline V CDR1 and CDR2: SGHTA, FQGNSA. The length of the CDR3 is 14 residues. The CDR3 bases are TGTGCCAGCAGCTTAGGAGGGGCAAAGGAAAAACTGTTTTTT. The encoded protein is CASSLGGAKEKLFF.

This clonotype was seen ten or more times. This sequence joins TRBV29-1 and TRBJ2-1; weak D call: TRBD2 (5 bases). CDR3 length equals 11 residues. V lost 4 bases to trimming and J lost 7 bases, with 8 bases between them. Germline V gene sequence: CDR1 SQVTM, CDR2 ANQGSEA. The CDR3 protein is CSVARRNEQFF. The CDR3 bases are TGCAGCGTTGCAAGGAGGAATGAGCAGTTCTTC.